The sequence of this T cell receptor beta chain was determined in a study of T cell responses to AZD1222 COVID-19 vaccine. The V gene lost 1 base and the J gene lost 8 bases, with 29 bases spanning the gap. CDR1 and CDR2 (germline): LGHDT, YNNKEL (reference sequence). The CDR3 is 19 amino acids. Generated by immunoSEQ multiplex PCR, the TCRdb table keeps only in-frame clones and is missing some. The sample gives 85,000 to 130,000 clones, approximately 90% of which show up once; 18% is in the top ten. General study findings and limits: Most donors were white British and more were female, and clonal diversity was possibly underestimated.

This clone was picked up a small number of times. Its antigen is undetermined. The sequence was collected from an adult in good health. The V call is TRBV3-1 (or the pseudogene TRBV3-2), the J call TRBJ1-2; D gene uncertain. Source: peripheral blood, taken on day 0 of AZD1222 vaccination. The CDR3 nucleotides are TGTGCCAGCAGCCAAGTGGGAACGTGGGCCCTAAAACAACTCTGCGGCTACACCTTC. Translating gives CASSQVGTWALKQLCGYTF.